This TCR beta chain was retrieved from a study of blood T cells in healthy people across ages. With a J-beta primer mix and a sample-barcoded 5' primer, a second PCR ran about 7 to 12 cycles. TCRdb called the 5' RACE reads again in MiXCR, with one record for every CDR3 protein. Found here are some 850,000 distinct CDR3 sequences, around 25% of them singletons; the top ten hold under 3%. There are a few counts of this clonotype. This CDR3 is built from 16 residues. V was cut by 1 base and J by 3 bases, with 13 bases left in between. Germline lookup yields CDR1 SGHTA and CDR2 FQGNSA. A further study also used this sample, focusing on T cells of mothers and their children.

This chain uses TRBV7-2 with TRBJ2-4, with D hard to call. Source material: blood. This receptor was identified in a boy younger than 18 in good health. CDR3 DNA sequence: TGTGCCAGCAGCTTAGTAGGTCCACACGGCAAAAACATTCAGTACTTC. It encodes CASSLVGPHGKNIQYF.